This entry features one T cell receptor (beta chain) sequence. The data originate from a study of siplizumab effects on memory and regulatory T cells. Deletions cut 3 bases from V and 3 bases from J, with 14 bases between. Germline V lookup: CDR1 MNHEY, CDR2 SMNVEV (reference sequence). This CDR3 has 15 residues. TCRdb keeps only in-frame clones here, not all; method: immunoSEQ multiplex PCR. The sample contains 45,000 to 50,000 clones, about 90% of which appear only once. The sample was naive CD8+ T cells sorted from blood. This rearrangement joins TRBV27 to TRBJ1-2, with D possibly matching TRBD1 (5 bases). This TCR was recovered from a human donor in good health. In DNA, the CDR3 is TGTGCCAGCAGTTTTGATCAGGGTCCGGACTATGGCTACACCTTC. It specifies CASSFDQGPDYGYTF.